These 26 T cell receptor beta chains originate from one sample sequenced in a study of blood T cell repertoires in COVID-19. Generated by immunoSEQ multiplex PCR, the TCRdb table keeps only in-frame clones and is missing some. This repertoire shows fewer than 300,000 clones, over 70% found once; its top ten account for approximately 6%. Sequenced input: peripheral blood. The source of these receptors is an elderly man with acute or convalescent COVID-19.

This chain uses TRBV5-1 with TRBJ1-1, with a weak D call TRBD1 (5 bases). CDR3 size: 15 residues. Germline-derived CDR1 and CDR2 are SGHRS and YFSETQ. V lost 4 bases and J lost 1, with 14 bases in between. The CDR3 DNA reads TGCGCCAGCAGCCCGGATGGGCAGGGGAACACTGAAGCTTTCTTT. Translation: CASSPDGQGNTEAFF. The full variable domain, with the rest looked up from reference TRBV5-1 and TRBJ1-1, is KAGVTQTPRYLIKTRGQQVTLSCSPISGHRSVSWYQQTPGQGLQFLFEYFSETQRNKGNFPGRFSGRQFSNSRSEMNVSTLELGDSALYLCASSPDGQGNTEAFFGQGTRLTVV.

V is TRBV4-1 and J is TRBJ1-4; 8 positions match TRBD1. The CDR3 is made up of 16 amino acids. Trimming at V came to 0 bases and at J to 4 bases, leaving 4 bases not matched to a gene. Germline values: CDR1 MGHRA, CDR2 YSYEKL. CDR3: CASSQDVTGDNEKLFF. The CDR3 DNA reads TGCGCCAGCAGCCAAGATGTGACAGGGGATAATGAAAAACTGTTTTTT.

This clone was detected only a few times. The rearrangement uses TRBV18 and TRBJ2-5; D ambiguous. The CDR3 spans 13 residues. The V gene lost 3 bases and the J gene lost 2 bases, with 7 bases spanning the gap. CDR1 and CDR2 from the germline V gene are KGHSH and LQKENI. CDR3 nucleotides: TGTGCCAGCTCACCCACAGCTCAAGAGACCCAGTACTTC. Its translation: CASSPTAQETQYF. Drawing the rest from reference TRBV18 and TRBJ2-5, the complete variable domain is NAGVMQNPRHLVRRRGQEARLRCSPMKGHSHVYWYRQLPEEGLKFMVYLQKENIIDESGMPKERFSAEFPKEGPSILRIQQVVRGDSAAYFCASSPTAQETQYFGPGTRLLVL.

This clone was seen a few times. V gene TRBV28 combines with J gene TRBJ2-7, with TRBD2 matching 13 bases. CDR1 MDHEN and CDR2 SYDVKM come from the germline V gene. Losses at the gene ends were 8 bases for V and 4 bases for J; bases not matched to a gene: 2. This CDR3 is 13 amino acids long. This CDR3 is CASRTSGRYEQYF. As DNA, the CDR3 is TGTGCCAGCCGGACTAGCGGGAGATACGAGCAGTACTTC.

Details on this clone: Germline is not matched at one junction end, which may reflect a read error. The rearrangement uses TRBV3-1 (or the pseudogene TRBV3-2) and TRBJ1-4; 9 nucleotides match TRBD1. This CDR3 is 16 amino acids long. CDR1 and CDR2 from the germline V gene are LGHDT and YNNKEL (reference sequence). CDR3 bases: TGTGCCAGCAGCCCTAGGACAGGGGCGGTCCGGGAAAGACTGTTTTTT. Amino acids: CASSPRTGAVRERLFF.

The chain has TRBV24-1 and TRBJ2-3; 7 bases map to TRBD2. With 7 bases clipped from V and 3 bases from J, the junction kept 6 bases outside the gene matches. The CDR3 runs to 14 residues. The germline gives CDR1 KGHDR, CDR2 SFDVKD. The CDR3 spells CATRSTSTTDTQYF. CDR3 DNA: TGTGCCACCAGATCGACTAGCACTACAGATACGCAGTATTTT.

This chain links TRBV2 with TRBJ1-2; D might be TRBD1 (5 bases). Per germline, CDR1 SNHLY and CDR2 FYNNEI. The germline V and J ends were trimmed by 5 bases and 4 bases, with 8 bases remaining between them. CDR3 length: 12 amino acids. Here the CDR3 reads CASSTDSYGYTF. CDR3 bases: TGTGCCAGCAGTACCGACAGCTATGGCTACACCTTC.

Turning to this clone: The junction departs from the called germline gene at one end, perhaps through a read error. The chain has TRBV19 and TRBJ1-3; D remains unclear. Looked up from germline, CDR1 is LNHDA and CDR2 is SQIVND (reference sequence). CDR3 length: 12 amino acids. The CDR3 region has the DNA TGCGCTGCCAGTACGTCTGGAAACACCATATATTTT. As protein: CAASTSGNTIYF.

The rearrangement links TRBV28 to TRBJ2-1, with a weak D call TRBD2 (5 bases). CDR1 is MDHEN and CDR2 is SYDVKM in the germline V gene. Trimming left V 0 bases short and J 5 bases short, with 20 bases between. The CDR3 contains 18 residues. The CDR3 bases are TGTGCCAGCAGTTTATGGGGGTCAAGTTCCCGGGAAGACAATGAGCAGTTCTTC. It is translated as CASSLWGSSSREDNEQFF.

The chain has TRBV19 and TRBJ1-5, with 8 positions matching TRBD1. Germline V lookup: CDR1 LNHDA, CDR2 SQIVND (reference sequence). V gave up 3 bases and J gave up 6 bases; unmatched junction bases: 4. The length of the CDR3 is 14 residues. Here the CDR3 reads CASSIGTGGQPQHF. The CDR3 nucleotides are TGTGCCAGTAGTATCGGGACAGGCGGTCAGCCCCAGCATTTT.

CDR3 residues: CASSLDLRSEAFF. CDR3 sequence (DNA): TGTGCCAGCAGCTTAGATTTGAGATCTGAAGCTTTCTTT. V gene TRBV7-2 combines with J gene TRBJ1-1; D uncertain. V lost 1 base, J lost 6 bases, and 9 bases lay in between. The CDR3 is 13 amino acids. Looked up from germline, CDR1 is SGHTA and CDR2 is FQGNSA.

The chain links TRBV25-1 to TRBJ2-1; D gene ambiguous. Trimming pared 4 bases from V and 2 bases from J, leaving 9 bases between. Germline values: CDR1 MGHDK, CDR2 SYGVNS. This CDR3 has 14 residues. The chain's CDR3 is CASSAEQTYNEQFF. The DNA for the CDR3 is TGTGCCAGCAGTGCGGAACAGACCTACAATGAGCAGTTCTTC.

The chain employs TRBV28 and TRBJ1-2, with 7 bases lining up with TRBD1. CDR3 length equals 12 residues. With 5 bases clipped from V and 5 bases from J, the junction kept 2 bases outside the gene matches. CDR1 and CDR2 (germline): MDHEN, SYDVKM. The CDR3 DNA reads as TGTGCCAGCAGTAGACAGGGTTATGGCTACACCTTC. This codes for CASSRQGYGYTF.

The CDR3 loop is CASSFPSGGHVNEQFF. CDR3 nucleotides: TGTGCCAGCAGTTTTCCCAGCGGGGGGCACGTCAATGAGCAGTTCTTC. V usage is TRBV6-5 and J usage is TRBJ2-1, with 9 bases lining up with TRBD2. Germline trimming cut 4 bases from V and 6 bases from J; bases unmatched to any gene: 10. Germline V gives CDR1 MNHEY, CDR2 SVGAGI. This CDR3 has 16 amino acids.

CDR3 coding DNA: TGTGCCAGCAGCTTAGCGAGGGACAGGGCTTTACCCCATACCTACGAGCAGTACTTC. Residues: CASSLARDRALPHTYEQYF. This chain uses TRBV7-2 with TRBJ2-7; TRBD1 matches 9 bases. This CDR3 is 19 amino acids long. V lost 0 bases and J lost 2; bases outside the gene matches: 14. The germline V gene has CDR1 SGHTA and CDR2 FQGNSA.

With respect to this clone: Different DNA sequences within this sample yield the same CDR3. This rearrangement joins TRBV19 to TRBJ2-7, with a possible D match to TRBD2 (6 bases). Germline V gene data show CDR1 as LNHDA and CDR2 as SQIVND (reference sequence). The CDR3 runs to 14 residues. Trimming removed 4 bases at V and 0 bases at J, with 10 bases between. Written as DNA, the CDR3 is TGTGCCAGTAGTAAGGCGGGGAGCTCCTACGAGCAGTACTTC. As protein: CASSKAGSSYEQYF.

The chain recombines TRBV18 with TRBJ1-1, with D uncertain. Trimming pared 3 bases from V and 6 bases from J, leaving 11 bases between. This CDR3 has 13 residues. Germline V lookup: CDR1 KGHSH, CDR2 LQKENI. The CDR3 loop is CASSPGLTSEAFF. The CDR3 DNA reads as TGTGCCAGCTCACCCGGACTCACATCTGAAGCTTTCTTT.

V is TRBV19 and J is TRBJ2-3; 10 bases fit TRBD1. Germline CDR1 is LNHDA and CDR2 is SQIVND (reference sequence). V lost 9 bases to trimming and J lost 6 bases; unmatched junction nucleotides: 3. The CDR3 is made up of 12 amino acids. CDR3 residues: CASRGQGDTQYF. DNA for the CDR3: TGTGCCAGCCGGGGACAGGGGGATACGCAGTATTTT.

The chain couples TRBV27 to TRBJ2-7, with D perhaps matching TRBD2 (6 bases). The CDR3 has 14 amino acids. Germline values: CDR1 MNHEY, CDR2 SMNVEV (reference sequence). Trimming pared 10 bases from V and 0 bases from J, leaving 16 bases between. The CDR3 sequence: CATSLMRGSYEQYF. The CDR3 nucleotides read TGTGCCACGTCCCTAATGCGGGGCTCCTACGAGCAGTACTTC.

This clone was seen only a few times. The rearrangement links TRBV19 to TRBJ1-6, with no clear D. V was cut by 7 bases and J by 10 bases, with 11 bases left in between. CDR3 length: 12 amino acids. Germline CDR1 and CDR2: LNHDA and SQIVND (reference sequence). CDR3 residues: CASTLSLSPLHF. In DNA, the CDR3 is TGTGCCAGTACCCTCTCACTCTCACCCCTCCACTTT. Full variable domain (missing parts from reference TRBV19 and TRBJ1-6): DGGITQSPKYLFRKEGQNVTLSCEQNLNHDAMYWYRQDPGQGLRLIYYSQIVNDFQKGDIAEGYSVSREKKESFPLTVTSAQKNPTAFYLCASTLSLSPLHFGNGTRLTVT.

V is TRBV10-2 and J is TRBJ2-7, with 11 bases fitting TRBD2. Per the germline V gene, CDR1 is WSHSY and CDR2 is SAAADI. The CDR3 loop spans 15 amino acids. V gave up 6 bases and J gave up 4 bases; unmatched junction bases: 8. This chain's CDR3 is CASSPGLAGSYEQYF. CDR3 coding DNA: TGCGCCAGCAGCCCTGGACTAGCGGGTTCTTACGAGCAGTACTTC.

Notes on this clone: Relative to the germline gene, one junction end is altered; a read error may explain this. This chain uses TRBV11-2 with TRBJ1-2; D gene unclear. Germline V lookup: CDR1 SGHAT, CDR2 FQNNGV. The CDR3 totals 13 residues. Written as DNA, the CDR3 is TGTACCAGCAGCTTAGGGAGGGCTGGGGGCTACACCTTC. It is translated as CTSSLGRAGGYTF.

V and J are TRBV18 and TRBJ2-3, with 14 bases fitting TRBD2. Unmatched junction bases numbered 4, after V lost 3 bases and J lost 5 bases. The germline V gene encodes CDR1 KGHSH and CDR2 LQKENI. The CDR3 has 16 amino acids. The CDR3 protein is CASSPGLAGVRDTQYF. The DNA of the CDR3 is TGTGCCAGCTCACCGGGACTAGCGGGAGTACGAGATACGCAGTATTTT.

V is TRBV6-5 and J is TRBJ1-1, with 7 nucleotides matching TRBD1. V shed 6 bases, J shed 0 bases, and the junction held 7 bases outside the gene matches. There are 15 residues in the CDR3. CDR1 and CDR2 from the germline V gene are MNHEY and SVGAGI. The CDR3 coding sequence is TGTGCCAGCAGACGGGACAGTGGTATGAACACTGAAGCTTTCTTT. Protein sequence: CASRRDSGMNTEAFF.

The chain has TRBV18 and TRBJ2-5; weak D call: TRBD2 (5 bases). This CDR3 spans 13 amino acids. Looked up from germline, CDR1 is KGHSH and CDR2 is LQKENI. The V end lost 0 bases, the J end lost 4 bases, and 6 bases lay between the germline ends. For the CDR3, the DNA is TGTGCCAGCTCACCACCTAGCGTAGAGACCCAGTACTTC. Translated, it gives CASSPPSVETQYF.

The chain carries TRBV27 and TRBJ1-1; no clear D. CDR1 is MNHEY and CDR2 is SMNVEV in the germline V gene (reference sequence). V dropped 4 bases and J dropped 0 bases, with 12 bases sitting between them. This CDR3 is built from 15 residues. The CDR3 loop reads CASSSMDGMNTEAFF. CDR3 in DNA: TGTGCCAGCAGTTCGATGGACGGGATGAACACTGAAGCTTTCTTT.